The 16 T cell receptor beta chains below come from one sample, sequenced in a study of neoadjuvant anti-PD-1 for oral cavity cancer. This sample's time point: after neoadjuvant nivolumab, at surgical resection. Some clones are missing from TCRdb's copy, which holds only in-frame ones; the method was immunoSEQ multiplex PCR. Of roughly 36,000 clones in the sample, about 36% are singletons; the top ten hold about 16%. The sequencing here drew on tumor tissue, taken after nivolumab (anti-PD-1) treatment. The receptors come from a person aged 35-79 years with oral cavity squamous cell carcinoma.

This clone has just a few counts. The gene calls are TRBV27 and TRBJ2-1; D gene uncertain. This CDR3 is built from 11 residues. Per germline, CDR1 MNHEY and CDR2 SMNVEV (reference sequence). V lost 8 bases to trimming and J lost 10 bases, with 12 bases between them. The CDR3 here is CASRLRWEQFF. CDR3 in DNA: TGTGCCAGCCGCCTCCGGTGGGAGCAGTTCTTC.

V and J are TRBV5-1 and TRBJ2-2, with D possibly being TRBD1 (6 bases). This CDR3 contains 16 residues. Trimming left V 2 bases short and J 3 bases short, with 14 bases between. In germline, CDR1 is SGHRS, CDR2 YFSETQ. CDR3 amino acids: CASSFLGAPDTGELFF. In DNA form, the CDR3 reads TGCGCCAGCAGCTTTTTGGGGGCGCCGGACACCGGGGAGCTGTTTTTT. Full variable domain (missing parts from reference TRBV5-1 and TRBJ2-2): KAGVTQTPRYLIKTRGQQVTLSCSPISGHRSVSWYQQTPGQGLQFLFEYFSETQRNKGNFPGRFSGRQFSNSRSEMNVSTLELGDSALYLCASSFLGAPDTGELFFGEGSRLTVL.

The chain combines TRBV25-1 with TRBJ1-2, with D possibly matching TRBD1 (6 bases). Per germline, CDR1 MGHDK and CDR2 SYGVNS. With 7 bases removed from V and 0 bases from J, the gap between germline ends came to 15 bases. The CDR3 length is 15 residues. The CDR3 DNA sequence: TGTGCCAGCACCGGAGGGGGACTAACTAACTATGGCTACACCTTC. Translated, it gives CASTGGGLTNYGYTF.

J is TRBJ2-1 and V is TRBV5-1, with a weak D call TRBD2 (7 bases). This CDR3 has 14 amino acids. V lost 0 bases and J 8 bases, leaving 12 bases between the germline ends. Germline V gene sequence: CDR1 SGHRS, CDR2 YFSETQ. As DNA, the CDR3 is TGCGCCAGCAGCTTGGGCGGGGGCCGCGATGAGCAGTTCTTC. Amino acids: CASSLGGGRDEQFF.

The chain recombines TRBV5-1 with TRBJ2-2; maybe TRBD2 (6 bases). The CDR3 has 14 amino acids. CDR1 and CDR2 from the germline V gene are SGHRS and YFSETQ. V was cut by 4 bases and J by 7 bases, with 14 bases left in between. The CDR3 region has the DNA TGCGCCAGCAGCACCTCTAGCGTGGGCGGGGAGCTGTTTTTT. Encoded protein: CASSTSSVGGELFF.

This CDR3 is CASSLLLAGGSQYF. The CDR3 nucleotides are TGTGCCAGCAGCTTATTGCTAGCGGGAGGGTCGCAGTACTTC. The chain couples TRBV7-8 to TRBJ2-7; 12 bases map to TRBD2. V shed 2 bases, J shed 9 bases, and the junction held 5 bases outside the gene matches. The CDR3 extends over 14 amino acids. Germline V gives CDR1 SGHVS, CDR2 FQNEAQ.

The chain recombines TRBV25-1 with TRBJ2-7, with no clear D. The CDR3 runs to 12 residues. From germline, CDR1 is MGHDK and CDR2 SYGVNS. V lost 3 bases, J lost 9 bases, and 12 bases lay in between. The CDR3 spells CASSDGVLGQYF. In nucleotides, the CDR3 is TGTGCCAGCAGTGATGGGGTATTAGGGCAGTACTTC.

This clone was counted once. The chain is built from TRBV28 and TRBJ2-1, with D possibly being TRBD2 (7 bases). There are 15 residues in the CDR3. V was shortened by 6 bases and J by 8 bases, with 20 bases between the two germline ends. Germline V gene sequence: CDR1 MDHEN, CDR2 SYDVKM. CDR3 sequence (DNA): TGTGCCAGCAGCCTGGGGGGGGGCAACTTGCATGAGCAGTTCTTC. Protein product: CASSLGGGNLHEQFF.

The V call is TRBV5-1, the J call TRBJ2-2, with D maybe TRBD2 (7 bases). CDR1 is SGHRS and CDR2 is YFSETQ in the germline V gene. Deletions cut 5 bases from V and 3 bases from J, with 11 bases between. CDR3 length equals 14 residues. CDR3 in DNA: TGCGCCAGCAGAGGGGGGGCCGACACCGGGGAGCTGTTTTTT. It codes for CASRGGADTGELFF.

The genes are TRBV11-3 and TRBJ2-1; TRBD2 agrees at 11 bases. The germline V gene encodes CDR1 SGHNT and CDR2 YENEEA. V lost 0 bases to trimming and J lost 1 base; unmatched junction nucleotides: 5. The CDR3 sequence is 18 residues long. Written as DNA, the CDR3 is TGTGCCAGCAGCTTAGAGGGGACTAGCGGATCATCCTACAATGAGCAGTTCTTC. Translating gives CASSLEGTSGSSYNEQFF.

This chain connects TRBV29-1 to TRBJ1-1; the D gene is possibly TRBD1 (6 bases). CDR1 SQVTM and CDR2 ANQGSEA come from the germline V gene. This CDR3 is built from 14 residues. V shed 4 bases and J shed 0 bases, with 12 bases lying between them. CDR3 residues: CSVGQGMMNTEAFF. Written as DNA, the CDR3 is TGCAGCGTTGGTCAGGGGATGATGAACACTGAAGCTTTCTTT.

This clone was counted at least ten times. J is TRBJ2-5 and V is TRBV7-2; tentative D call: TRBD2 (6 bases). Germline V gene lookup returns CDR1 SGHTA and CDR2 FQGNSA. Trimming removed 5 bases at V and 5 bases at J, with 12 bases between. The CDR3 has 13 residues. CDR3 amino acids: CASSRGVAETQYF. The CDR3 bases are TGTGCCAGCAGCCGCGGGGTGGCGGAGACCCAGTACTTC.

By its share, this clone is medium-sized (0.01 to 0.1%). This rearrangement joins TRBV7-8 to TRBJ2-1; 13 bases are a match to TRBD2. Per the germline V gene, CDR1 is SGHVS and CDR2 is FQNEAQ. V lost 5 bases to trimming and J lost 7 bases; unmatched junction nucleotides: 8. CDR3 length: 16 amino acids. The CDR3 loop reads CASSPGTSGVGNEQFF. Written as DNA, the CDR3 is TGTGCCAGCAGCCCAGGGACTAGCGGGGTGGGAAATGAGCAGTTCTTC.

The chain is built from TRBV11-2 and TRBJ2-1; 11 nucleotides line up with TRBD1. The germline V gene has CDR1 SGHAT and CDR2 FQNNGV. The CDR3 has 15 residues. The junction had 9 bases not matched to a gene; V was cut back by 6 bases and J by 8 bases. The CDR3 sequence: CASSQAGQGGDEQFF. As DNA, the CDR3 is TGTGCCAGCAGTCAGGCGGGACAGGGGGGCGATGAGCAGTTCTTC.

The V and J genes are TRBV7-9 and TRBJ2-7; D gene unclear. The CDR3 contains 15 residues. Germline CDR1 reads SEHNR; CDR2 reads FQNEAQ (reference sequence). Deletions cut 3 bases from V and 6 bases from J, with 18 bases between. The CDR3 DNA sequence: TGTGCCAGCAGCTTGGGCATGGGGTCGGTGGGCGAGCAGTACTTC. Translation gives CASSLGMGSVGEQYF.

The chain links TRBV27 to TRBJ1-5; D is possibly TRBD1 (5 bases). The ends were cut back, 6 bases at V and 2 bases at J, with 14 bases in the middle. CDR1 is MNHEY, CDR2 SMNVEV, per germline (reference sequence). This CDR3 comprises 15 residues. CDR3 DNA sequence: TGTGCCAGCAGCCCATCCCAGGGCCGCAATCAGCCCCAGCATTTT. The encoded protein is CASSPSQGRNQPQHF.